This T cell receptor beta chain was retrieved from a study of regulatory T cells in long-lasting Graves disease. In this sample, this clonotype turned up many times. Its cognate antigen is unknown. Whole-study findings and limits: Peripheral blood alone, not thyroid tissue, underwent study.

Construction of the TCR beta libraries employed iRepertoire HTBI primers in conjunction with Arm-PCR of CDR3 regions. TCRdb re-derived calls from the multiplex PCR reads in MiXCR, one entry per CDR3 protein. This table has some 490,000 distinct CDR3 sequences, more than 10% appearing once. Time point indicated: newly diagnosed GD, antithyroid drugs for less than 3 months. From RNA extracted from PBMCs, the TCR library was made. Germline V CDR1 and CDR2: MNHNS, SASEGT. V was trimmed by 7 bases and J by 3 bases, leaving 10 bases between them. The length of the CDR3 is 13 residues. The same data also went into a second study, on T cells in Graves' hyperthyroidism and ophthalmopathy. From that study: Stable hyperthyroidism was separated from ophthalmopathy by a model based on 13 V-J features.

This specimen consisted of peripheral blood mononuclear cells (PBMCs), obtained at new diagnosis, from a patient treated with antithyroid drugs. This receptor was identified in a young woman with Graves disease. This chain connects TRBV6-1 to TRBJ1-5; D gene uncertain. CDR3 bases: TGTGCCAGCACCTCGCAGACCAATCAGCCCCAGCATTTT. This translates into CASTSQTNQPQHF.